This T cell receptor (beta chain) was found in a study of blood T cell repertoires in COVID-19. Study in general: T cells, B-cell-depleted T cells, or PBMCs supplied cDNA or gDNA.

V shed 4 bases and J shed 4 bases, with 20 bases lying between them. Germline V gene sequence: CDR1 MGHRA, CDR2 YSYEKL. The CDR3 length is 17 residues. Clones were sequenced by immunoSEQ multiplex PCR, and TCRdb holds only the in-frame ones, with some missing. The table shows approximately 90,000 clones, with roughly 84% occurring only once. Sequences were obtained from peripheral blood. The chain carries TRBV4-1 and TRBJ1-5, with D perhaps matching TRBD1 (6 bases). This clonotype was obtained from a man aged 55 to 69 with acute or convalescent COVID-19. CDR3 sequence (DNA): TGCGCCAGCAGCCTTGGTGGGGTGACAGGCACTAATCAGCCCCAGCATTTT. Its translation is CASSLGGVTGTNQPQHF.